Presented here are 17 T cell receptor beta chains from one specimen sequenced in a study of control samples from healthy donors and cancer patients. This table comes from immunoSEQ multiplex PCR, and its TCRdb copy is limited to in-frame clones, with some not included. The table shows tens of thousands of clones, with 85% to 95% occurring only once. The sample comprised PBMCs. All receptors come from a woman between 35 and 50 years old with head and neck cancer.

The V call is TRBV28, the J call TRBJ1-2; TRBD1 matches at 10 bases. Per germline, CDR1 MDHEN and CDR2 SYDVKM. CDR3 size: 13 residues. With V trimmed by 10 bases and J by 4 bases, 6 bases remained unmatched. The CDR3 protein is CATETGGIYGYTF. In DNA form, the CDR3 reads TGTGCCACCGAGACAGGGGGCATCTATGGCTACACCTTC.

The chain has TRBV5-6 and TRBJ1-5; D call uncertain. Germline V lookup: CDR1 SGHDT, CDR2 YYEEEE. CDR3 length: 14 amino acids. V gave up 4 bases and J gave up 3 bases, with 11 bases separating them. This CDR3 reads CASSLRALNQPQHF. CDR3 in DNA: TGTGCCAGCAGCCTGAGGGCCCTCAATCAGCCCCAGCATTTT.

This clone appeared once. V and J are TRBV13 and TRBJ2-7; 9 nucleotides align to TRBD1. The CDR3 spans 16 residues. The trim removed 5 bases at V and 1 base at J, leaving 9 bases unmatched. Germline loops: CDR1 PRHDT, CDR2 FYEKMQ (reference sequence). The CDR3 region is CASSLLTGTGSYEQYF. CDR3 nucleotide sequence: TGTGCCAGCAGCCTTTTAACCGGGACAGGGTCCTACGAGCAGTACTTC.

V is TRBV9 and J is TRBJ2-7, with D unclear. Trimming took 0 bases from V and 2 from J, leaving 12 bases between them. CDR1 and CDR2 (germline): SGDLS, YYNGEE. CDR3 length: 15 amino acids. This CDR3 is CASSVEVGSAYEQYF. CDR3 nucleotides: TGTGCCAGCAGCGTAGAGGTGGGATCGGCCTACGAGCAGTACTTC.

In nucleotides, the CDR3 is TGTGCCAGTAGTATTAGCGGAGGCACAGATACGCAGTATTTT. This encodes CASSISGGTDTQYF. V gene TRBV19 combines with J gene TRBJ2-3; possible D gene TRBD2, 6 bases. Deletions cut 3 bases from V and 1 base from J, with 8 bases between. The CDR3 contains 14 residues. Per the germline V gene, CDR1 is LNHDA and CDR2 is SQIVND (reference sequence).

The sample holds one count of this clone. This rearrangement joins TRBV5-1 to TRBJ2-4, with D perhaps TRBD1 (5 bases). V gave up 0 bases and J gave up 0 bases, with 10 bases separating them. The germline V gene encodes CDR1 SGHRS and CDR2 YFSETQ. This CDR3 region has 16 residues. The DNA of the CDR3 is TGCGCCAGCAGCTTGGAAACAGGTTTAGCCAAAAACATTCAGTACTTC. It translates to CASSLETGLAKNIQYF. Based on the CDR3 plus reference TRBV5-1 and TRBJ2-4, the full variable domain is KAGVTQTPRYLIKTRGQQVTLSCSPISGHRSVSWYQQTPGQGLQFLFEYFSETQRNKGNFPGRFSGRQFSNSRSEMNVSTLELGDSALYLCASSLETGLAKNIQYFGAGTRLSVL.

The chain employs TRBV30 and TRBJ2-1; TRBD2 agrees at 10 bases. The J segment lost 0 bases and the V segment lost 3 bases, leaving 17 bases of the junction unmatched. Per the germline V gene, CDR1 is GTSNPN and CDR2 is SVGIG (reference sequence). This CDR3 is 20 amino acids long. The DNA of the CDR3 is TGTGCCTGGAGGATCGGGAAACTAGCGGGGAGATCTAGCTCCTACAATGAGCAGTTCTTC. It is translated as CAWRIGKLAGRSSSYNEQFF.

The rearrangement links TRBV5-1 to TRBJ1-2; 7 bases match TRBD1. The CDR3 has 16 amino acids. V was clipped by 1 base and J by 0 bases; unmatched bases: 6. The germline gives CDR1 SGHRS, CDR2 YFSETQ. The CDR3 nucleotides are TGCGCCAGCAGCTTGAAGGGGACAGACCCTAACTATGGCTACACCTTC. Translation gives CASSLKGTDPNYGYTF.

The DNA for the CDR3 is TGCAGTGCCTTGAGCTACGAGCAGTACTTC. Residues: CSALSYEQYF. The rearrangement uses TRBV20-1 and TRBJ2-7; D is unresolved. Germline lookup yields CDR1 DFQATT and CDR2 SNEGSKA (reference sequence). The V end lost 6 bases, the J end lost 3 bases, and 6 bases lay between the germline ends. This CDR3 has 10 amino acids.

The chain links TRBV12-5 to TRBJ2-4; tentative D call: TRBD1 (6 bases). Per germline, CDR1 LGHNT and CDR2 FRNRAP. The CDR3 runs to 15 residues. V was trimmed by 7 bases and J by 3 bases, leaving 16 bases between them. The CDR3 nucleotides are TGTGCTAGTGCACAGGGATGGGGGTTCAAAAACATTCAGTACTTC. Protein sequence: CASAQGWGFKNIQYF.

This chain uses TRBV10-1 with TRBJ2-2; TRBD1 matches at 7 bases. J lost 3 bases, V lost 6 bases, and 7 bases had no gene match. The CDR3 is 15 amino acids. From germline, CDR1 is WNHNN and CDR2 SYGVQD (reference sequence). This CDR3 reads CASSAAQGDTGELFF. CDR3 nucleotides: TGCGCCAGCAGCGCTGCCCAGGGGGACACCGGGGAGCTGTTTTTT.

With respect to this clone: Other DNA sequences from this sample encode an identical CDR3 as well. The rearrangement joins TRBV7-3 to TRBJ2-2; D gene ambiguous. Trimming cost V 4 bases and J 3 bases, with 3 bases left between them. Germline-derived CDR1 and CDR2 are SGHTA and FQGTGA. The CDR3 is 12 residues long. The CDR3 is CASSSDTGELFF. CDR3 DNA: TGTGCCAGCAGCTCCGACACCGGGGAGCTGTTTTTT.

This sequence joins TRBV6-6 and TRBJ1-5; TRBD1 aligns across 8 bases. The CDR3 spans 16 residues. V trimming: 5 bases; J trimming: 1 base; junction bases outside the gene matches: 7. Germline CDR1 reads MNHNY; CDR2 reads SVGAGI (reference sequence). This CDR3 is CASSDLDRVSNQPQHF. The CDR3 DNA follows: TGTGCCAGCAGTGACTTGGACAGGGTAAGCAATCAGCCCCAGCATTTT.

This clone came up once. The J gene is TRBJ1-2, the V gene TRBV27; D is undetermined. V was trimmed by 2 bases and J by 0 bases, leaving 7 bases between them. Germline lookup yields CDR1 MNHEY and CDR2 SMNVEV (reference sequence). This CDR3 spans 14 amino acids. The CDR3 spells CASSLIGPNYGYTF. Written as DNA, the CDR3 is TGTGCCAGCAGTTTAATTGGTCCTAACTATGGCTACACCTTC.

The V call is TRBV10-1, the J call TRBJ1-1, with D possibly matching TRBD1 (6 bases). CDR1 and CDR2 (germline): WNHNN, SYGVQD (reference sequence). Trimming removed 2 bases at V and 4 bases at J, with 11 bases between. This CDR3 is built from 14 residues. The DNA for the CDR3 is TGCGCCAGCAGTGAGGCAGGGGTTCGCACTGAAGCTTTCTTT. Protein product: CASSEAGVRTEAFF.

The chain is built from TRBV6-5 and TRBJ2-3; TRBD2 aligns across 7 bases. The CDR3 has 11 residues. The V segment lost 8 bases and the J segment 6 bases; nucleotides outside the gene matches: 2. Germline V gene data show CDR1 as MNHEY and CDR2 as SVGAGI. The CDR3 protein is CASGLGDTQYF. In DNA, the CDR3 is TGTGCCAGCGGACTAGGGGATACGCAGTATTTT.

The genes are TRBV6-5 and TRBJ1-5, with 7 bases aligning to TRBD1. This CDR3 is built from 13 residues. Germline values: CDR1 MNHEY, CDR2 SVGAGI. V lost 8 bases to trimming and J lost 3 bases; unmatched junction nucleotides: 4. CDR3 coding DNA: TGTGCCAGCTCCGGGACAGACAATCAGCCCCAGCATTTT. It is translated as CASSGTDNQPQHF.